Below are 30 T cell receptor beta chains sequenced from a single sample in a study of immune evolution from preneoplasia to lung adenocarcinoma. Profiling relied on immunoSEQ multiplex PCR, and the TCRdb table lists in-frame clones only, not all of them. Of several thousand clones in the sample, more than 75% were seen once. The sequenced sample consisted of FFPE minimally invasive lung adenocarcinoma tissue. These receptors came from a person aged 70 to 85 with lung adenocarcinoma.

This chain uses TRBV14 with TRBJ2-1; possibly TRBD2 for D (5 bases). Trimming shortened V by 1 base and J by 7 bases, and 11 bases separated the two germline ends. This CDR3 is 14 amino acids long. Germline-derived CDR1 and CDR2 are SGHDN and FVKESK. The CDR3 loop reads CASSQVGSRNEQFF. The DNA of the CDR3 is TGTGCCAGCAGCCAAGTAGGGAGTCGGAATGAGCAGTTCTTC. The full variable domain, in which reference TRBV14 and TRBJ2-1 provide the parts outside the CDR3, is EAGVTQFPSHSVIEKGQTVTLRCDPISGHDNLYWYRRVMGKEIKFLLHFVKESKQDESGMPNNRFLAERTGGTYSTLKVQPAELEDSGVYFCASSQVGSRNEQFFGPGTRLTVL.

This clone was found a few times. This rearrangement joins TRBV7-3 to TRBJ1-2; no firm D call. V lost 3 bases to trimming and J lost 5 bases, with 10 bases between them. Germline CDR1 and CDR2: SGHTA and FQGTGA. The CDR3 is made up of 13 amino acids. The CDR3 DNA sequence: TGTGCCAGCAGCTTTAGCGGGGATTATGGCTACACCTTC. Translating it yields CASSFSGDYGYTF.

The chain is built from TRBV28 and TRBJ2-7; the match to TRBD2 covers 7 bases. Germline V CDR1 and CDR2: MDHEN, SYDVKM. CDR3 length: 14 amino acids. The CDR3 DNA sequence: TGTGCTATCGGAGAGGCTAGCGGATACTACGAGCAGTACTTC. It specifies CAIGEASGYYEQYF.

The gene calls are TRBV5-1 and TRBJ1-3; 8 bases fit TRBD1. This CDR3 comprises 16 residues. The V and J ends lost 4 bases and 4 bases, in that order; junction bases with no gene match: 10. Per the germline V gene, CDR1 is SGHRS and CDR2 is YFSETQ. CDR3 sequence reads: CASSPSLDRGGNTIYF. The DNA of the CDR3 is TGCGCCAGCAGCCCGTCTCTCGACAGGGGAGGAAACACCATATATTTT.

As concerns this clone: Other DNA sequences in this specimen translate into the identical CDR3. The CDR3: CASSPDTPDTQYF. The CDR3, as DNA: TGTGCCAGCTCACCAGATACCCCAGATACGCAGTATTTT. The chain combines TRBV18 with TRBJ2-3; D is uncertain. Germline assignment: CDR1 KGHSH and CDR2 LQKENI. The CDR3 loop spans 13 amino acids. V was pared by 2 bases and J by 4 bases, with 7 bases between.

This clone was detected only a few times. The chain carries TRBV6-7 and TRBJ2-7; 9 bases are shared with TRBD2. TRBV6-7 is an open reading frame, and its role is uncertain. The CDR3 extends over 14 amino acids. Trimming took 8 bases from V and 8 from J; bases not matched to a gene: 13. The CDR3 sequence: CASRLGGRVWKQYF. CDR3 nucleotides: TGTGCCAGCCGGCTAGGCGGGAGGGTTTGGAAGCAGTACTTC.

CDR3 sequence (DNA): TGCAGCGTTCCCAGACTAGCGGGAGCGCACAATGAGCAGTTCTTC. Its protein is CSVPRLAGAHNEQFF. This chain links TRBV29-1 with TRBJ2-1; 12 positions match TRBD2. From germline, CDR1 is SQVTM and CDR2 ANQGSEA. The CDR3 is 15 residues long. Trimming took 5 bases from V and 5 from J; bases not matched to a gene: 7.

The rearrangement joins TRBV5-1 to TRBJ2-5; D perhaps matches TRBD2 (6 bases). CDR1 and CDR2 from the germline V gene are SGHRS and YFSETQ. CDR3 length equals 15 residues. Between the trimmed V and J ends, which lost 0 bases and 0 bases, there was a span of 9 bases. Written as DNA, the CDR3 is TGCGCCAGCAGCTTGGAAGGCGGGAACCAAGAGACCCAGTACTTC. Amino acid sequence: CASSLEGGNQETQYF.

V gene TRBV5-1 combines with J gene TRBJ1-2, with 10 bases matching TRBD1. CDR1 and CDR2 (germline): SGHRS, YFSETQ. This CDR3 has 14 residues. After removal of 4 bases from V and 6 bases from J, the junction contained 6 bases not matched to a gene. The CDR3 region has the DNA TGCGCCAGCAGCCGGGACAGGGGTACCGATGGCTACACCTTC. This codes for CASSRDRGTDGYTF.

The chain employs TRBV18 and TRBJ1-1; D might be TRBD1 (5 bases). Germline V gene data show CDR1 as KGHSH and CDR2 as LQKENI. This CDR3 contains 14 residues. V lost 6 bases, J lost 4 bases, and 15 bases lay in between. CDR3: CASSPGREATEAFF. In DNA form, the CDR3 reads TGTGCCAGCTCCCCGGGCAGGGAGGCCACTGAAGCTTTCTTT. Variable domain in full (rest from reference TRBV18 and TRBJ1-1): NAGVMQNPRHLVRRRGQEARLRCSPMKGHSHVYWYRQLPEEGLKFMVYLQKENIIDESGMPKERFSAEFPKEGPSILRIQQVVRGDSAAYFCASSPGREATEAFFGQGTRLTVV.

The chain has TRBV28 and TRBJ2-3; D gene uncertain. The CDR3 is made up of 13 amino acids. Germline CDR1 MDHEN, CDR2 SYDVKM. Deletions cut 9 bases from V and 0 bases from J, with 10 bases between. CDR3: CASHSISTDTQYF. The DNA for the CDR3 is TGTGCCAGTCATAGTATTAGCACAGATACGCAGTATTTT.

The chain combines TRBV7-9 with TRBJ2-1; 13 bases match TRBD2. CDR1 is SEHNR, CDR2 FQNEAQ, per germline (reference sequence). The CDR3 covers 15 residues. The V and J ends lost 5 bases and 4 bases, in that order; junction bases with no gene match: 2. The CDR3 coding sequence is TGTGCCAGCAGCACTAGCGGGAGGGCGTACAATGAGCAGTTCTTC. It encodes CASSTSGRAYNEQFF.

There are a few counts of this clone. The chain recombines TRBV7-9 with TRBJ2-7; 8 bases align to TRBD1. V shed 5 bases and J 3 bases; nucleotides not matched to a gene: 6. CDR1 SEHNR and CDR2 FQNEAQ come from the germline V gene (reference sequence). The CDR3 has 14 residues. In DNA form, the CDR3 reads TGTGCCAGCAGCCACCGGGACAGGAACTACGAGCAGTACTTC. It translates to CASSHRDRNYEQYF. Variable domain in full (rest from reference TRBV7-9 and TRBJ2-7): DTGVSQNPRHKITKRGQNVTFRCDPISEHNRLYWYRQTLGQGPEFLTYFQNEAQLEKSRLLSDRFSAERPKGSFSTLEIQRTEQGDSAMYLCASSHRDRNYEQYFGPGTRLTVT.

In nucleotides, the CDR3 is TGTGCCAGCAGGAACTCGGGGGGACAAACCTACAATGAGCAGTTCTTC. Protein sequence: CASRNSGGQTYNEQFF. J is TRBJ2-1 and V is TRBV13; a weak D match, TRBD2 (7 bases). V lost 6 bases and J lost 2, with 17 bases in between. The CDR3 contains 16 residues. Germline CDR1 reads PRHDT; CDR2 reads FYEKMQ (reference sequence).

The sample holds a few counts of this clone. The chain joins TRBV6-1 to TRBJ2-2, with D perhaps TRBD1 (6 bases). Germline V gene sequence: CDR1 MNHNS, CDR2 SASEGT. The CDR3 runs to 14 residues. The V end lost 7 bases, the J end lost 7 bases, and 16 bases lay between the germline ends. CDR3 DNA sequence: TGTGCCAGCACCGCGAAGGGGGAGAGCGGGGAGCTGTTTTTT. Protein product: CASTAKGESGELFF.

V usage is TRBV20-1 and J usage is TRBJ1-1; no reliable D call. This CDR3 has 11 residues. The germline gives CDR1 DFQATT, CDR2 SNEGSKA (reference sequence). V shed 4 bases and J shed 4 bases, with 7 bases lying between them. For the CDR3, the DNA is TGCAGTGCTAAGGTATCCACTGAAGCTTTCTTT. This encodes CSAKVSTEAFF.

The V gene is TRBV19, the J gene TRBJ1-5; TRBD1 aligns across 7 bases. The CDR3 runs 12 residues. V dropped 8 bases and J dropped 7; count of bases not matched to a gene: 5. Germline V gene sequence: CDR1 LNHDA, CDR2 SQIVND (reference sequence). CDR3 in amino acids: CASSQGQQPQHF. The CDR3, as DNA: TGTGCCAGTTCACAGGGGCAACAGCCCCAGCATTTT.

The CDR3 coding sequence is TGTGCCAGCACCCCTAGCAGGACAGCCTACAATGAGCAGTTCTTC. Translation: CASTPSRTAYNEQFF. This rearrangement joins TRBV28 to TRBJ2-1, with D possibly matching TRBD1 (6 bases). CDR1 and CDR2 (germline): MDHEN, SYDVKM. The CDR3 runs 15 residues. Trimming removed 7 bases at V and 2 bases at J, with 15 bases between. The whole variable domain, filled in from reference TRBV28 and TRBJ2-1, reads DVKVTQSSRYLVKRTGEKVFLECVQDMDHENMFWYRQDPGLGLRLIYFSYDVKMKEKGDIPEGYSVSREKKERFSLILESASTNQTSMYLCASTPSRTAYNEQFFGPGTRLTVL.

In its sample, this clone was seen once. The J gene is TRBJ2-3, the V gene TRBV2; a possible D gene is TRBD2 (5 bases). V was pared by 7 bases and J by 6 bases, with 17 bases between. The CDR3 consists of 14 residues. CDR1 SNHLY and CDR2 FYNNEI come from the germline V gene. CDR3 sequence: CASTLPGVGDTQYF. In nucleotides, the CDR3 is TGTGCCAGCACCCTCCCCGGGGTAGGGGATACGCAGTATTTT.

The CDR3 coding sequence is TGTGCCAGCAGCGCGGACAGTTTCTTGGATACGCAGTATTTT. It codes for CASSADSFLDTQYF. This chain joins TRBV9 and TRBJ2-3; a weak D match, TRBD1 (6 bases). The CDR3 extends over 14 amino acids. V gave up 3 bases and J gave up 6 bases, with 14 bases separating them. CDR1 and CDR2 from the germline V gene are SGDLS and YYNGEE.

The CDR3 sequence: CATKTFTTNEKLFF. In DNA form, the CDR3 reads TGTGCCACTAAGACATTTACAACTAATGAAAAACTGTTTTTT. The V and J genes are TRBV28 and TRBJ1-4; D gene uncertain. Deletions cut 10 bases from V and 0 bases from J, with 12 bases between. CDR3 size: 14 residues. The V gene's germline CDR1 is MDHEN and CDR2 SYDVKM.

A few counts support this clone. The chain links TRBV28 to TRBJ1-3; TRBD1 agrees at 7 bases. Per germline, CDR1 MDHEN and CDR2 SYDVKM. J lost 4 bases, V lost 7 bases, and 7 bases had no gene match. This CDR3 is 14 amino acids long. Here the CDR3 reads CASTDTGAGNTIYF. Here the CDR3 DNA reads TGTGCCAGCACCGATACAGGGGCCGGAAACACCATATATTTT.

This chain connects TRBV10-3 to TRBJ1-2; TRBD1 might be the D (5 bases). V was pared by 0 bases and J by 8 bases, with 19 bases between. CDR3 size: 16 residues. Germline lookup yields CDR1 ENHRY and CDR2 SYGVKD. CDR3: CAISESRWGDSGGYTF. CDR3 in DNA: TGTGCCATCAGTGAGTCGAGGTGGGGCGATTCAGGCGGCTACACCTTC.

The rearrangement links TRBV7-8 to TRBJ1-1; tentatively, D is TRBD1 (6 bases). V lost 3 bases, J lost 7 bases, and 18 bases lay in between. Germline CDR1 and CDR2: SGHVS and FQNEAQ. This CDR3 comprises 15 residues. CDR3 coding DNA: TGTGCCAGCAGCTTCAGACAGGCTCTGAATAATGAAGCTTTCTTT. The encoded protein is CASSFRQALNNEAFF.

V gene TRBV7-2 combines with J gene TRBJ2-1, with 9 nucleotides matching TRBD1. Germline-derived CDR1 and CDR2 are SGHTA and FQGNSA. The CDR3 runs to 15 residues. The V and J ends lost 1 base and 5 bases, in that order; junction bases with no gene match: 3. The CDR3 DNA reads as TGTGCCAGCAGCTTAGACAGGGGGCTCCACAATGAGCAGTTCTTC. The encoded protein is CASSLDRGLHNEQFF. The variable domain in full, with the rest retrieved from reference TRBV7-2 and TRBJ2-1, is GAGVSQSPSNKVTEKGKDVELRCDPISGHTALYWYRQSLGQGLEFLIYFQGNSAPDKSGLPSDRFSAERTGGSVSTLTIQRTQQEDSAVYLCASSLDRGLHNEQFFGPGTRLTVL.

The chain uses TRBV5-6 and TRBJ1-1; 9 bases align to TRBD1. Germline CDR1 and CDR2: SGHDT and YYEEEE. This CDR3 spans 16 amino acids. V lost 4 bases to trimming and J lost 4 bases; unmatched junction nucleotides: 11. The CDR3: CASSKRPGTGFTEAFF. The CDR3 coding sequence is TGTGCCAGCAGCAAAAGACCAGGGACAGGGTTCACTGAAGCTTTCTTT.

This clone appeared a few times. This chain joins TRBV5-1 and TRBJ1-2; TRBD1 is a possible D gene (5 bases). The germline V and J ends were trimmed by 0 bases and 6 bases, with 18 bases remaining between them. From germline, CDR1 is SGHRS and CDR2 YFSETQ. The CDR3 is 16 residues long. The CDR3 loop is CASSLAGRVVEDGYTF. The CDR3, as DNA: TGCGCCAGCAGCTTGGCTGGCAGGGTGGTCGAGGATGGCTACACCTTC.

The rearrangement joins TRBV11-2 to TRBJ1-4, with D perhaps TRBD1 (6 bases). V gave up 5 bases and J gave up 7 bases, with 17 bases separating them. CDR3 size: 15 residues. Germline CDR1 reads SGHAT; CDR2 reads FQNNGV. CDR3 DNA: TGTGCCAGCAGCGTCAGGGGTAATTCGGGTGAAAAACTGTTTTTT. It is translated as CASSVRGNSGEKLFF.

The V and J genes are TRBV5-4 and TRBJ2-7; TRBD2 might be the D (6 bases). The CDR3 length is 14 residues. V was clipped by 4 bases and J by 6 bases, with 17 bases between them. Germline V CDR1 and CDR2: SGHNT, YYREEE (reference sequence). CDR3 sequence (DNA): TGTGCCAGCAGCCCCCCTGGGGGGTATTCCGAGCAGTACTTC. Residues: CASSPPGGYSEQYF.

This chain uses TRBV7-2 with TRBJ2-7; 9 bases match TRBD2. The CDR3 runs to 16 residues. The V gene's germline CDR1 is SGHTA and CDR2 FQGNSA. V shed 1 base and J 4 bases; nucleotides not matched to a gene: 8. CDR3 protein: CASSLDFASGTYEQYF. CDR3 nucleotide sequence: TGTGCCAGCAGCTTAGATTTTGCTAGCGGGACGTACGAGCAGTACTTC.